Listed here is a single T cell receptor (beta chain). There is no known antigen for this receptor. No quality values exist for individual bases; no much larger clone is one base distant. Ophthalmopathy patients were characterized by moderately to severely active disease, a Clinical Activity Score of at least 3, a NOSPECS grade of at least 4, and a disease duration under 3 months. Patients with other autoimmune diseases, uncontrolled infections, pregnancy or lactation were excluded. Diagnosis was based on clinical symptoms, serum thyroxine, TRAb, thyroid ultrasound and orbital computed tomography. PBMCs were isolated from about 9.1 ml of fresh peripheral blood by Ficoll-Paque density gradient centrifugation. Total RNA was extracted with Trizol reagent and quality-checked on an Agilent 2100 Bioanalyzer. For repertoire sequencing, TCR beta CDR3 regions were amplified from RNA transcripts. A first-round RT-PCR used HTBI primers with the Qiagen OneStep RT-PCR kit, followed by a second-round multiplex PCR, size selection and purification. Sequencing of the libraries was carried out on an Illumina HiSeq2000 in paired-end mode with 100 bp reads. Per the source publication's procedure: SOAPnuke was used for read processing, and reads with adapters, uncalled bases, a mean Phred below 15, or no exact constant-primer or identifier match were discarded. COPE v1.2.5 was used to merge high-quality paired reads. Clonotypes were defined as unique nucleotide sequences and were aligned to IMGT TRB V, D and J references using MiTCR v1.1. Only V-J combinations with frequency above 0.0001 were analysed, covering 99% to 99.2% of repertoires. For each V-J combination, a TCR clonal expansion and chaos score was defined as the ratio of F50 clonal expansion to chaos observed in the TCRdist matrix. Features were reduced by Welch's t-statistics and random forest to around 13 V-J combinations, which fed a naive Bayes classifier. Thyroid-blood repertoire similarity was quantified with the Morisita-Horn index. TCRdb trimmed the raw reads at Q25, called clones with MiXCR and kept productive beta chains. Each entry merges the rows of one CDR3 protein and shows their most common DNA and genes. In this record, the V and J calls reflect TCRdb's handling and not the investigators' own analysis. This sample comprises 300,000 to 350,000 distinct CDR3 sequences, roughly 15% of them detected only once. The top ten hold roughly an eighth of the sample.

This specimen comes from a study of Graves' ophthalmopathy and Graves' hyperthyroidism (dated by TCRdb to 2017 to 2018). Regarding the study in general: Peripheral blood was collected at initial diagnosis, prior to any treatment. To tell Graves' ophthalmopathy apart from Graves' hyperthyroidism, and to predict which patients would progress to ophthalmopathy, the study relied on TCR beta repertoire signatures. In total, 120 to 150 blood samples were TCR-sequenced: some 43 ophthalmopathy, roughly 77 hyperthyroidism and some 17 hyperthyroidism-to-ophthalmopathy patients. To explore V-J signatures distinguishing ophthalmopathy from hyperthyroidism, a discovery set of some 100 patients (roughly 45 ophthalmopathy, 55 to 60 stable hyperthyroidism) was enrolled. An independent validation cohort was composed of some 18 hyperthyroidism patients and around 15 patients who later progressed from hyperthyroidism to ophthalmopathy. In 6 or 7 hyperthyroidism patients, T-cell repertoires of thyroid tissue and blood were compared. Following sample collection, hyperthyroidism patients were given methimazole at a starting dose of 30 mg daily, and ophthalmopathy patients were given high-dose intravenous methylprednisolone.

Here is what the overall study found, with its caveats: Sample size was not predetermined statistically, and investigators were not blinded to group allocation. Most of the expanded thyroid clonotypes with a frequency above 0.001 were also detected in blood, and it was suggested that the thyroid immune response may be reflected by blood repertoires. In cross-validation, the 13-signature model distinguished ophthalmopathy from stable hyperthyroidism with nearly 90% sensitivity and around 81% specificity, and in the test set the corresponding values were 80% and 75%. In validation, the model predicted ophthalmopathy progression with less than 71% sensitivity and roughly 72% specificity; fewer than 15 predicted patients were CT-confirmed with GO in a median of about 6.2 months.

Spanning cysteine to phenylalanine, the CDR3 consists of 13 amino acids. The only DNA kept is the CDR3, 39 bases in frame from the first base. From V the trimming removes 7 bases and from J it removes 7 bases, while the gene matches leave 7 bases of the junction unaccounted for. CDR1 is given as SGHVS and CDR2 as FQNEAQ, both from the germline V gene. This receptor was identified in an adult man with Graves' ophthalmopathy. The sample taken for sequencing was peripheral blood. The receptor chain draws on TRBV7-8 and TRBJ1-5; a stretch of 7 junction bases matches TRBD1. Here the CDR3 is given as CASTGGSGQPQHF. In nucleotide form, the sequence is TGTGCCAGCACAGGGGGTTCGGGGCAGCCCCAGCATTTT.